This T cell receptor (beta chain) was captured in a study of blood T cell repertoires in COVID-19. Trimming cost V 3 bases and J 5 bases; bases outside gene matches: 10. This CDR3 has 15 amino acids. CDR1 and CDR2 from the germline V gene are MGHRA and YSYEKL. Clones were sequenced by immunoSEQ multiplex PCR, and TCRdb holds only the in-frame ones, with some missing. Here the sample spans around 50,000 clones, 75% to 85% being singletons. This TCR came from a human donor in a cohort sampled during active COVID-19. The sequenced material came from peripheral blood. The gene calls are TRBV4-1 and TRBJ2-7; 7 nucleotides match TRBD1. The DNA of the CDR3 is TGCGCCAGCAGCCATTCCGGGACAGCTTCCAACGAGCAGTACTTC. Its protein product is CASSHSGTASNEQYF.